This is a list of T cell receptor beta chains from one sample in a study of PD-L1 blockade in urothelial cancer. Clones were read by immunoSEQ multiplex PCR, and TCRdb kept only the in-frame ones, dropping some. Among 30,000 to 40,000 clones listed, over 70% were seen once. This specimen was PBMCs, taken around atezolizumab (anti-PD-L1) treatment. Receptors were obtained from a man in his fifties or sixties with urothelial cancer. CDR3s include the opening cysteine and the closing phenylalanine or tryptophan. The order of the fields is D gene, V gene, clone size, J gene, CDR3 protein, CDR3 DNA. The D gene is left open where the match is weak. A row's size may be missing; if present it is once, few, many or a size class.

-	TRBV5-1	few	TRBJ2-7	CASSSPRGSSYEQYF	TGCGCCAGCAGCTCGCCCCGGGGTAGCTCCTACGAGCAGTACTTC
TRBD1	TRBV19	-	TRBJ1-5	CASSSGGTNQPQHF	TGTGCCAGTTCTTCAGGGGGGACCAATCAGCCCCAGCATTTT
TRBD2	TRBV11-2	-	TRBJ2-3	CASSLLGLAGETDTQYF	TGTGCCAGCAGCTTATTAGGACTAGCGGGAGAAACAGATACGCAGTATTTT
-	TRBV28	-	TRBJ2-7	CASSLRGRTYEQYF	TGTGCCAGCAGTTTAAGGGGCAGAACCTACGAGCAGTACTTC
-	TRBV7-8	-	TRBJ1-2	CASSMTVLYGYTF	TGTGCCAGCAGCATGACAGTTTTATACGGCTACACCTTC
TRBD2	TRBV5-4	-	TRBJ2-5	CASSQGLAGEETQYF	TGTGCCAGCAGCCAGGGACTAGCGGGGGAAGAGACCCAGTACTTC
-	TRBV7-3	-	TRBJ2-1	CASSLSRTSNEQFF	TGTGCCAGCAGCTTATCGAGAACGTCAAATGAGCAGTTCTTC
-	TRBV27	-	TRBJ2-7	CASSLQGVPSYEQYF	TGTGCCAGCAGCCTCCAAGGGGTCCCCTCCTACGAGCAGTACTTC
TRBD2	TRBV9	-	TRBJ2-1	CASSQPGLANNEQFF	TGTGCCAGCAGTCAACCGGGACTAGCGAACAATGAGCAGTTCTTC
TRBD2	TRBV28	-	TRBJ2-7	CASVPGGAYEQYF	TGTGCCAGCGTCCCGGGGGGGGCCTACGAGCAGTACTTC
TRBD2	TRBV7-9	-	TRBJ2-7	CASSFRTSGRGSYEQYF	TGTGCCAGCAGCTTCCGGACTAGCGGAAGGGGGTCCTACGAGCAGTACTTC
-	TRBV2	-	TRBJ1-5	CASSLFGGGNQPQHF	TGTGCCAGCAGCCTGTTCGGGGGTGGCAATCAGCCCCAGCATTTT
TRBD1	TRBV10-3	-	TRBJ2-1	CAISESMRQGHPGQFF	TGTGCCATCAGTGAGTCGATGCGACAGGGCCACCCGGGGCAGTTCTTC
TRBD1	TRBV29-1	-	TRBJ2-1	CSVARGTGGGNEQFF	TGCAGCGTCGCCCGTGGGACAGGGGGCGGGAATGAGCAGTTCTTC
TRBD2	TRBV4-3	-	TRBJ2-3	CASSQRTSGRGETDTQYF	TGCGCCAGCAGCCAAAGGACTAGCGGGAGAGGTGAGACAGATACGCAGTATTTT
-	TRBV5-4	-	TRBJ2-7	CASSLEGGASPFYEQYF	TGTGCCAGCAGCTTGGAGGGGGGGGCAAGCCCCTTTTACGAGCAGTACTTC
-	TRBV15	-	TRBJ2-2	CATYNSREHRPGELFF	TGTGCCACCTACAACTCCCGGGAACACCGACCCGGGGAGCTGTTTTTT
TRBD2	TRBV4-1	once	TRBJ2-1	CASSQDPLAESQGAYNEQFF	TGCGCCAGCAGCCAAGATCCCCTAGCGGAGTCTCAAGGAGCCTACAATGAGCAGTTCTTC
-	TRBV6-5	-	TRBJ1-1	CASSTGIAEAFF	TGTGCCAGCAGCACGGGGATCGCTGAAGCTTTCTTT
TRBD2	TRBV19	-	TRBJ2-1	CASNRLAGAANEQFF	TGTGCCAGTAACAGACTAGCGGGAGCAGCCAATGAGCAGTTCTTC
-	TRBV4-3	-	TRBJ1-2	CASSQTPQPINYGYTF	TGCGCCAGCAGCCAGACCCCACAGCCAATTAACTATGGCTACACCTTC
-	TRBV11-2	-	TRBJ2-2	CASSFSWDSNTGELFF	TGTGCCAGCAGCTTTTCGTGGGACTCCAACACCGGGGAGCTGTTTTTT
-	TRBV1	-	TRBJ2-1	CTSSQGGAGVIEQFF	TGCACCAGCAGCCAGGGGGGGGCGGGAGTGATTGAGCAGTTCTTC
TRBD2	TRBV7-8	-	TRBJ2-1	CASSLLAGVLWSEFF	TGTGCCAGCAGCTTACTAGCGGGAGTACTTTGGTCGGAGTTCTTC
-	TRBV6-1	medium-sized	TRBJ2-7	CASSEITGTSYEQYF	TGTGCCAGCAGTGAAATAACAGGAACCTCCTACGAGCAGTACTTC
-	TRBV19	-	TRBJ1-3	CASRRPGDPGNTIYF	TGTGCCAGTAGGCGACCAGGGGACCCTGGAAACACCATATATTTT
TRBD2	TRBV6-1	-	TRBJ2-2	CASSEVAGDMEGTGELFF	TGTGCCAGCAGTGAAGTGGCGGGGGATATGGAGGGGACCGGGGAGCTGTTTTTT
-	TRBV15	once	TRBJ2-3	CATSREDKDTDTQYF	TGTGCCACCAGCAGAGAGGACAAGGACACAGATACGCAGTATTTT
TRBD1	TRBV18	-	TRBJ2-7	CASSRDRGFYYEQYF	TGTGCCAGCTCACGTGACAGGGGCTTTTACTACGAGCAGTACTTC
TRBD1	TRBV7-6	-	TRBJ2-1	CASSLDRGMTYNEQFF	TGTGCCAGCAGCTTAGACAGGGGGATGACCTACAATGAGCAGTTCTTC
TRBD2	TRBV6-5	-	TRBJ2-1	CASRTSGDDNEQFF	TGTGCCAGCAGGACTAGCGGAGATGACAATGAGCAGTTCTTC
TRBD1	TRBV7-3	-	TRBJ2-3	CASSQATGGTDTQYF	TGTGCCAGCAGTCAAGCGACAGGGGGCACAGATACGCAGTATTTT
TRBD2	TRBV4-2	-	TRBJ2-1	CASSQGKLARSYNEQFF	TGTGCCAGCAGCCAAGGAAAACTAGCGCGATCCTACAATGAGCAGTTCTTC
TRBD1	TRBV5-1	-	TRBJ2-4	CASRLDRVSGDIQYF	TGCGCCAGCAGATTGGACAGGGTGTCTGGGGACATTCAGTACTTC
TRBD1	TRBV11-2	-	TRBJ1-1	CASSPPTGSNTEAFF	TGTGCCAGCAGCCCACCGACAGGGTCGAACACTGAAGCTTTCTTT
-	TRBV10-1	-	TRBJ2-7	CASSERVTYEQYF	TGCGCCAGCAGTGAAAGAGTTACCTACGAGCAGTACTTC
TRBD1	TRBV6-1	-	TRBJ2-5	CASSESAFGTAQETQYF	TGTGCCAGCAGTGAAAGCGCTTTCGGGACAGCCCAAGAGACCCAGTACTTC
-	TRBV6-1	-	TRBJ2-2	CASSVHFSGELFF	TGTGCCAGCAGTGTTCACTTCTCCGGGGAGCTGTTTTTT
TRBD2	TRBV7-3	-	TRBJ2-1	CASSSIKRTSGPNEQFF	TGTGCCAGCAGCTCCATAAAACGGACTAGCGGGCCCAATGAGCAGTTCTTC
-	TRBV5-6	once	TRBJ1-2	CASSPAQGLNYGYTF	TGTGCCAGCAGCCCCGCGCAGGGGTTAAACTATGGCTACACCTTC
TRBD1	TRBV27	-	TRBJ1-1	CASSLWGQGKPEAFF	TGTGCCAGCAGTTTATGGGGACAGGGAAAGCCTGAAGCTTTCTTT
TRBD1	TRBV5-6	-	TRBJ1-2	CASSQGEYGYTF	TGTGCCAGCAGCCAGGGGGAATATGGCTACACCTTC
TRBD1	TRBV7-3	-	TRBJ1-2	CASSAGTENYGYTF	TGTGCCAGCAGCGCCGGGACAGAAAACTATGGCTACACCTTC
TRBD1	TRBV5-5	-	TRBJ1-5	CASSWVLRTGNQPQHF	TGTGCCAGCAGCTGGGTTCTAAGGACAGGTAATCAGCCCCAGCATTTT
-	TRBV4-2	many	TRBJ2-5	CASSQITQAAQYF	TGTGCCAGCAGCCAAATTACTCAAGCGGCCCAGTACTTC
TRBD1	TRBV27	-	TRBJ1-5	CASAPRDRVDQPQHF	TGTGCCAGCGCTCCCCGGGACAGGGTGGATCAGCCCCAGCATTTT
-	TRBV5-4	-	TRBJ2-2	CASSVDSNGELFF	TGTGCCAGCAGCGTTGACAGTAACGGGGAGCTGTTTTTT
TRBD2	TRBV7-2	-	TRBJ2-7	CASSLGLAGRTYEQYF	TGTGCCAGCAGCCTCGGACTAGCGGGAAGGACCTACGAGCAGTACTTC
TRBD2	TRBV18	-	TRBJ2-5	CASSPVVLAVAETQYF	TGTGCCAGCTCACCAGTGGTACTAGCGGTGGCTGAGACCCAGTACTTC
-	TRBV9	-	TRBJ2-2	CASSVVGVTGELFF	TGTGCCAGCAGCGTAGTGGGCGTCACCGGGGAGCTGTTTTTT
TRBD2	TRBV11-3	-	TRBJ2-2	CASSRAGGKGSGELFF	TGTGCCAGCAGCCGAGCGGGAGGGAAAGGATCCGGGGAGCTGTTTTTT
TRBD1	TRBV14	-	TRBJ2-7	CASSPGQGREQYF	TGTGCCAGCAGCCCTGGACAGGGACGGGAGCAGTACTTC
-	TRBV10-3	-	TRBJ2-1	CAISSGPGKNEQFF	TGTGCCATCAGTAGCGGCCCTGGGAAGAATGAGCAGTTCTTC
TRBD2	TRBV4-1	-	TRBJ2-3	CASSQVSTSGRQDTQYF	TGCGCCAGCAGCCAAGTATCTACTAGCGGGAGGCAAGATACGCAGTATTTT
-	TRBV9	-	TRBJ1-3	CASSVGGYGNTIYF	TGTGCCAGCAGCGTAGGAGGGTATGGAAACACCATATATTTT
-	TRBV18	-	TRBJ2-5	CASSPLGSAKEAQYF	TGTGCCAGCTCACCGTTGGGCTCCGCCAAGGAGGCCCAGTACTTC
TRBD1	TRBV9	-	TRBJ2-7	CASSPTGVEQYF	TGTGCCAGCAGTCCAACAGGGGTCGAGCAGTACTTC